This T cell receptor beta chain was sequenced in a study of neurological immune-mediated disorders. Study-wide results and caveats: The absence of shared CDR3 amino acid sequences among expanded clones across subjects suggests private repertoires in all groups. It was HTLV-1-associated myelopathy that showed the most TCR clonal expansion, while multiple sclerosis showed the least, falling below healthy controls.

Time point given: technical triplicate 1. 2 million unsorted PBMCs were stored in RNAlater at -80 °C before RNA extraction. V lost 4 bases to trimming and J lost 6 bases, with 8 bases between them. The CDR3 runs to 12 residues. From germline, CDR1 is LGHDT and CDR2 YNNKEL (reference sequence). There are many counts of this clonotype. Antigen: not known. TCRdb called the 5' RACE reads again in MiXCR, with one record for every CDR3 protein. The sample records tens of thousands of distinct CDR3 sequences, 11% being singletons. The chain links TRBV3-1 to TRBJ2-3; D uncertain. The specimen was PBMCs. This TCR was recovered from a man in his sixties with HTLV-1-associated myelopathy (HAM/TSP). In DNA form, the CDR3 reads TGTGCCAGCAGCCTTTTATTGGATACGCAGTATTTT. This sequence encodes CASSLLLDTQYF.